This entry describes one T cell receptor beta chain. The target antigen is unknown. The data were taken from a study of shared clonotypes between healthy human individuals. Overall study context: Each donor's CD8 memory used one plate, CD8 naive two, each CD4 subset three.

Naive-designated CD8 cells lacked CD45RO, were positively enriched for CCR7, and omitted terminally differentiated effector memory CD45RA+ cells. All of the donors resided in Nashville, Tennessee, and each was a Caucasian adult. Here immunoSEQ multiplex PCR was the method, and the copy in TCRdb shows in-frame clones only, minus some. The table records approximately 740,000 clones, 85% to 95% of them present only once. The study's findings and limits: Among a few donors, approximately 5% of naive CD4 clonotypes were found in common. Larger richness was generally estimated for naive than memory subsets.

The receptor was isolated from a man under 40 in good health. Specimen: naive CD8+ T cells sorted from blood.

CDR3 nucleotides: TGCGCCAGCAGCCAAACGACAGGGTCCCACGAGCAGTACTTC. Its translation: CASSQTTGSHEQYF. This chain uses TRBV4-3 with TRBJ2-7; 7 bases are shared with TRBD1. V was clipped by 2 bases and J by 5 bases; unmatched bases: 6. This CDR3 comprises 14 residues. The V gene's germline CDR1 is LGHNA and CDR2 YSLEER.